Reported below is one T cell receptor beta chain. What it binds is not known. This entry comes from a study of T cell responses to AZD1222 COVID-19 vaccine. On the study more broadly: Some second doses came at about 4 weeks and others at about 12 weeks; these were pooled.

General observations from the study: The sample set comprised mostly white British donors with more females, and clonal diversity was possibly underestimated. The number of AZD1222 recipients seropositive at baseline was only five or six.

Measured with immunoSEQ multiplex PCR; TCRdb has only the in-frame clones, and not every one. The sample shows about 130,000 clones, roughly 86% of them seen only once. The source was peripheral blood, collected on day 0 of AZD1222 vaccination. The source is an adult in good health.

In DNA form, the CDR3 reads TGTGCCAGCAGTTACGAGGGATCACCCCTCCACTTT. This sequence encodes CASSYEGSPLHF. The chain couples TRBV6-5 to TRBJ1-6, with no clear D. In germline, CDR1 is MNHEY, CDR2 SVGAGI. V was clipped by 2 bases and J by 10 bases, with 6 bases between them. The CDR3 extends over 12 amino acids.